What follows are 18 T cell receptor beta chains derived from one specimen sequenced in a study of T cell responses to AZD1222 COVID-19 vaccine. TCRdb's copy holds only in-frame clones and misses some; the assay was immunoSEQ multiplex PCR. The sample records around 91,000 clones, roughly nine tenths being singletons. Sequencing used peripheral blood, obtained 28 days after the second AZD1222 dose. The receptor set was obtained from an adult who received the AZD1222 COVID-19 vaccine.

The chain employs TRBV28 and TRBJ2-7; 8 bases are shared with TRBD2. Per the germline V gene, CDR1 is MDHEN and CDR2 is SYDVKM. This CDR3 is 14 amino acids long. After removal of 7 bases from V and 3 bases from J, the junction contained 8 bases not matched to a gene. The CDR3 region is CASTPREGRYEQYF. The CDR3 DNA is TGTGCCAGCACCCCTCGGGAGGGGCGCTACGAGCAGTACTTC.

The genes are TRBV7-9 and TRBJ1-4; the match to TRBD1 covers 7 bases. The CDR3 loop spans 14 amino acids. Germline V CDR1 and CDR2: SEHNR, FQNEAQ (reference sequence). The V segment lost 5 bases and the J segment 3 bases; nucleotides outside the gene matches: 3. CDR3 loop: CASSDRESNEKLFF. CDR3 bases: TGTGCCAGCAGCGACAGGGAGTCTAATGAAAAACTGTTTTTT. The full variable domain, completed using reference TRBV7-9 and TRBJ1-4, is DTGVSQNPRHKITKRGQNVTFRCDPISEHNRLYWYRQTLGQGPEFLTYFQNEAQLEKSRLLSDRFSAERPKGSFSTLEIQRTEQGDSAMYLCASSDRESNEKLFFGSGTQLSVL.

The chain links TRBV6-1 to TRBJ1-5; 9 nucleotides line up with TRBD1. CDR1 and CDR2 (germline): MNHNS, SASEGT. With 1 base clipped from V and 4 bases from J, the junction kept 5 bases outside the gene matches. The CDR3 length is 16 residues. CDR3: CASSEEGDRVNQPQHF. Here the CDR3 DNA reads TGTGCCAGCAGTGAAGAAGGGGACAGGGTAAATCAGCCCCAGCATTTT.

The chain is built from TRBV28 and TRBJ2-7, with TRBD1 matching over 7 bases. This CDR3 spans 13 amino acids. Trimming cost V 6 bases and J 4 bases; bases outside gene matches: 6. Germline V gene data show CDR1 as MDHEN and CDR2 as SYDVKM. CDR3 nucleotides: TGTGCCAGCAGGACAGGGCTGCCGTACGAGCAGTACTTC. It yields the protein CASRTGLPYEQYF.

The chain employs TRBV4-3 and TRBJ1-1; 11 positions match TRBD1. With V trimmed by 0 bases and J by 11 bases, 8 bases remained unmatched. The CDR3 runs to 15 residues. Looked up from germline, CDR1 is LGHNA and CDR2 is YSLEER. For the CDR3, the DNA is TGCGCCAGCAGCCAAGAAACCGGGACAGGGGGAAAGGCTTTCTTT. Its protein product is CASSQETGTGGKAFF.

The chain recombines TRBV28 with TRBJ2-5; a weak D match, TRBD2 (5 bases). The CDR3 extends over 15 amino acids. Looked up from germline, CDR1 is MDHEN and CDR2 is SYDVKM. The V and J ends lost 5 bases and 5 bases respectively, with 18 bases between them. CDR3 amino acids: CASSPREIIPETQYF. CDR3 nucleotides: TGTGCCAGCAGTCCCCGGGAAATTATACCGGAGACCCAGTACTTC.

The CDR3 DNA reads as TGTGCCAGCAGCCAAATCCCCTACGAGCAGTACTTC. This gives the protein CASSQIPYEQYF. This rearrangement joins TRBV2 to TRBJ2-7, with D unresolved. The ends were cut back, 6 bases at V and 2 bases at J, with 8 bases in the middle. The V gene's germline CDR1 is SNHLY and CDR2 FYNNEI. The length of the CDR3 is 12 residues.

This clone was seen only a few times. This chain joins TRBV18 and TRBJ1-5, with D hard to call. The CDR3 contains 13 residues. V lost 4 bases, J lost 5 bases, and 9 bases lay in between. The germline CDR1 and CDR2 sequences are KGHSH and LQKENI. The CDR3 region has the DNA TGTGCCAGCTCACAAAGGGAGGATCAGCCCCAGCATTTT. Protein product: CASSQREDQPQHF. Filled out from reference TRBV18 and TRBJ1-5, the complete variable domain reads NAGVMQNPRHLVRRRGQEARLRCSPMKGHSHVYWYRQLPEEGLKFMVYLQKENIIDESGMPKERFSAEFPKEGPSILRIQQVVRGDSAAYFCASSQREDQPQHFGDGTRLSIL.

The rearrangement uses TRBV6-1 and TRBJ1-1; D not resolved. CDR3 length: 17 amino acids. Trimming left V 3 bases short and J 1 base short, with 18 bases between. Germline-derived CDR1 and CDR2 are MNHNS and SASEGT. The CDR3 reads CASSERGRTDPNTEAFF. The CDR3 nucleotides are TGTGCCAGCAGTGAGCGGGGAAGGACCGACCCGAACACTGAAGCTTTCTTT.

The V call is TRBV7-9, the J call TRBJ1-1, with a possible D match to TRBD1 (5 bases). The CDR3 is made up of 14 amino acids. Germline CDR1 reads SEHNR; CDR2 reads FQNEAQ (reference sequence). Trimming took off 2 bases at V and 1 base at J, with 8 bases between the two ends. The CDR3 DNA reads TGTGCCAGCAGCTTAATGGGGGGGAACACTGAAGCTTTCTTT. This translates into CASSLMGGNTEAFF.

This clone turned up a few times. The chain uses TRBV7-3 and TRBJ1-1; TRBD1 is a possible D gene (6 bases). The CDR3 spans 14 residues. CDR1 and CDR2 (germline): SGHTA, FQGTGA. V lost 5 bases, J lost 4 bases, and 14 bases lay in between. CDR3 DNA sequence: TGTGCCAGCAGCAGGGGGGGCACGTCCACTGAAGCTTTCTTT. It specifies CASSRGGTSTEAFF. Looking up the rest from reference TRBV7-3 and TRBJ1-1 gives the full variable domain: GAGVSQTPSNKVTEKGKYVELRCDPISGHTALYWYRQSLGQGPEFLIYFQGTGAADDSGLPNDRFFAVRPEGSVSTLKIQRTERGDSAVYLCASSRGGTSTEAFFGQGTRLTVV.

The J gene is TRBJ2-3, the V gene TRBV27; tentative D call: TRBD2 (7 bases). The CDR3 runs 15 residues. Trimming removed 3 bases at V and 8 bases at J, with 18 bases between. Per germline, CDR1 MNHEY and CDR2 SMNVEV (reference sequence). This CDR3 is CASSFGGRGGATQYF. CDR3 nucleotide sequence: TGTGCCAGCAGTTTTGGCGGGAGAGGGGGGGCTACGCAGTATTTT.

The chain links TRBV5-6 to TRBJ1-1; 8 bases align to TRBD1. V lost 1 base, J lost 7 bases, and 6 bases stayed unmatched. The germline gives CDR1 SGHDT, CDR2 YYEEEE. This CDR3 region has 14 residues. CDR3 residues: CASSLRQGAGEAFF. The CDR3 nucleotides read TGTGCCAGCAGCTTGCGGCAGGGGGCAGGTGAAGCTTTCTTT.

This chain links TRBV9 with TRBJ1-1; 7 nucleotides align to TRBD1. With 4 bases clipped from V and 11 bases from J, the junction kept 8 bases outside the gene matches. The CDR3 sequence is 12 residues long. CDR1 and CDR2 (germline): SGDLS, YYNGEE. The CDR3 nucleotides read TGTGCCAGCAGCTCCCCAGGGGGGGAGGCTTTCTTT. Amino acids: CASSSPGGEAFF.

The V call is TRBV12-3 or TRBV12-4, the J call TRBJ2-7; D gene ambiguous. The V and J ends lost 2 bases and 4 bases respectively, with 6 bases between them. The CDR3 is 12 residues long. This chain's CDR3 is CASSLRPYEQYF. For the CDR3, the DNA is TGTGCCAGCAGTTTAAGACCTTACGAGCAGTACTTC.

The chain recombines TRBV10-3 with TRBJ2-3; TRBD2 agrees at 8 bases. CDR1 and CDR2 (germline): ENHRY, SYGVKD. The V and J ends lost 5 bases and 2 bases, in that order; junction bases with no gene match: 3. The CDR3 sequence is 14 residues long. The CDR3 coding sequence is TGTGCCATCAGTCCACTAGCGGACACAGATACGCAGTATTTT. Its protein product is CAISPLADTDTQYF.

As DNA, the CDR3 is TGTGCTAGTGTCATAGGGCTCCTATCCACCGAGCAGTACTTC. Translated, it gives CASVIGLLSTEQYF. The V and J genes are TRBV12-5 and TRBJ2-7; no clear D. The germline V and J ends were trimmed by 7 bases and 6 bases, with 19 bases remaining between them. Germline CDR1 and CDR2: LGHNT and FRNRAP. This CDR3 region has 14 residues.

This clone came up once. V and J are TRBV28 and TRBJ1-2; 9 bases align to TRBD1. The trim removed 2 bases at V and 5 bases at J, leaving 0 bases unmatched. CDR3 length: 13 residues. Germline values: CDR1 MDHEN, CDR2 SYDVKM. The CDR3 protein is CASSLGTGYGYTF. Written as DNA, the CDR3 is TGTGCCAGCAGTTTAGGGACAGGGTATGGCTACACCTTC.